What follows are 8 T cell receptor beta chains derived from one specimen sequenced in a study of STAT5B mutations in CD4+ large granular lymphocyte leukemia. Produced via immunoSEQ multiplex PCR; TCRdb's table is partial and in-frame only. This sample has roughly 32,000 clones, with roughly 80% found just once. Sequencing was done on a sample of CD4+ T cells from blood buffy coats. The source of these receptors is a human donor in good health.

This chain uses TRBV27 with TRBJ2-1, with 7 bases matching TRBD2. CDR1 is MNHEY and CDR2 is SMNVEV in the germline V gene (reference sequence). This CDR3 is built from 13 residues. The junction had 7 bases not matched to a gene; V was cut back by 5 bases and J by 9 bases. The CDR3 protein is CASSPTSAGEQFF. In DNA form, the CDR3 reads TGTGCCAGCAGTCCAACTAGCGCGGGTGAGCAGTTCTTC.

The chain links TRBV27 to TRBJ2-7; D is possibly TRBD2 (7 bases). CDR3 length: 14 amino acids. Trimming stripped 7 bases from V and 4 bases from J, with 17 bases between. Looked up from germline, CDR1 is MNHEY and CDR2 is SMNVEV (reference sequence). For the CDR3, the DNA is TGTGCCAGCACCCATGGGAGGGGGGGGTACGAGCAGTACTTC. Its translation is CASTHGRGGYEQYF.

The chain recombines TRBV15 with TRBJ2-5; tentative D call: TRBD2 (5 bases). CDR1 LNHNV and CDR2 YYDKDF come from the germline V gene (reference sequence). The CDR3 has 14 amino acids. V lost 3 bases to trimming and J lost 5 bases, with 13 bases between them. CDR3 sequence: CATSRSSLGETQYF. CDR3 nucleotide sequence: TGTGCCACCAGCAGGTCTAGCCTGGGTGAGACCCAGTACTTC.

V is TRBV5-1 and J is TRBJ2-7; D may match TRBD1 or TRBD2 (5 bases each). The germline V and J ends were trimmed by 4 bases and 3 bases, with 23 bases remaining between them. Looked up from germline, CDR1 is SGHRS and CDR2 is YFSETQ. The CDR3 is 17 amino acids. This chain's CDR3 is CASSLGVQGNGFYEQYF. The CDR3 coding sequence is TGCGCCAGCAGCCTGGGGGTCCAGGGCAATGGTTTCTACGAGCAGTACTTC.

V gene TRBV5-1 combines with J gene TRBJ1-6, with 8 bases lining up with TRBD1. Trimming removed 3 bases from V and 6 bases from J; junction bases left unmatched: 2. The CDR3 totals 14 residues. In germline, CDR1 is SGHRS, CDR2 YFSETQ. CDR3 in DNA: TGCGCCAGCAGCTGGGGACAGGCTAATTCACCCCTCCACTTT. This sequence encodes CASSWGQANSPLHF.

About this clone: At one end, the junction sequence differs from germline, possibly due to a read error. The chain employs TRBV7-7 and TRBJ2-5; D is uncertain. Germline V gene data show CDR1 as SSHAT and CDR2 as FNYEAQ (reference sequence). This CDR3 has 13 residues. The DNA for the CDR3 is TGTGCTAGCAGCTTAAGATTACTAGAGACCCAGTACTTC. It encodes CASSLRLLETQYF.

The chain's CDR3 is CASSLDSRGNSPLHF. DNA for the CDR3: TGTGCCAGCAGCTTAGATAGCAGGGGAAATTCACCCCTCCACTTT. V and J are TRBV7-6 and TRBJ1-6, with D possibly being TRBD1 (6 bases). Trimming took 1 base from V and 7 from J, leaving 11 bases between them. The CDR3 length is 15 residues. Germline lookup yields CDR1 SGHVS and CDR2 FNYEAQ.

This clone was recorded only once. The chain employs TRBV7-9 and TRBJ2-5, with a tentative D call TRBD2 (5 bases). Matching the DNA end better, TRBJ2-7 makes the J call doubtful. CDR1 and CDR2 (germline): SEHNR, FQNEAQ (reference sequence). CDR3 length: 12 residues. The chain's CDR3 is CASSRGEYEQYF. CDR3 sequence (DNA): TGTGCCAGCAGCCGGGGAGAATACGAGCAGTACTTC.